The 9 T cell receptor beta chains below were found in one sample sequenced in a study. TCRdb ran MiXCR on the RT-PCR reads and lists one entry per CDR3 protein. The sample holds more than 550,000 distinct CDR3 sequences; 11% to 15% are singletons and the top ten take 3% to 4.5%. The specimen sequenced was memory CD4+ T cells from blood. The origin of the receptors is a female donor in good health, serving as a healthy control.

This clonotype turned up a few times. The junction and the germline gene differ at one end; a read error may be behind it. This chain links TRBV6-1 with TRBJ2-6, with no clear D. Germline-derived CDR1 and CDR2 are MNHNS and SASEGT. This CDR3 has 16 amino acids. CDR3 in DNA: TGTGCCAGCAGCGAAGTTCACCGCTCTGGGGCCAACGTCCTGACTTTC. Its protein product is CASSEVHRSGANVLTF.

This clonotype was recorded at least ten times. The DNA for the CDR3 is TGCAGTGCTAGTCTCAGCGGGAGCTATGAGCAGTTCTTC. Translating gives CSASLSGSYEQFF. The chain is built from TRBV20-1 and TRBJ2-1; 8 nucleotides match TRBD2. V dropped 3 bases and J dropped 8; count of bases not matched to a gene: 6. Per the germline V gene, CDR1 is DFQATT and CDR2 is SNEGSKA (reference sequence). The CDR3 has 13 residues.

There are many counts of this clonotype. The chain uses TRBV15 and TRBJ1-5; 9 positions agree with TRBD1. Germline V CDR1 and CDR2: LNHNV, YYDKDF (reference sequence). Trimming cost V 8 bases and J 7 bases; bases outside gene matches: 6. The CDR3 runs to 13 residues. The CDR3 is CATHWDRDQPQHF. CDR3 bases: TGTGCCACCCATTGGGACAGGGACCAGCCCCAGCATTTT.

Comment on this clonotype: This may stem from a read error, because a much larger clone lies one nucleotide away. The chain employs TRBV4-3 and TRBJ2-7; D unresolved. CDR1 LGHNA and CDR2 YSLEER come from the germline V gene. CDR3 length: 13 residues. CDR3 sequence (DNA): TGCGCCAGCAGCCAAGATTTCAGCCTCGAGCGGTACTTC. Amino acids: CASSQDFSLERYF.

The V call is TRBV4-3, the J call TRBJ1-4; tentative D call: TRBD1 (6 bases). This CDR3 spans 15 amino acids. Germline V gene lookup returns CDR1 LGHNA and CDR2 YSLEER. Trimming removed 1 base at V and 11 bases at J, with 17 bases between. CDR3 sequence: CASSQGWGAAGKLFF. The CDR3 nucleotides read TGCGCCAGCAGCCAAGGCTGGGGGGCGGCTGGGAAACTGTTTTTT.

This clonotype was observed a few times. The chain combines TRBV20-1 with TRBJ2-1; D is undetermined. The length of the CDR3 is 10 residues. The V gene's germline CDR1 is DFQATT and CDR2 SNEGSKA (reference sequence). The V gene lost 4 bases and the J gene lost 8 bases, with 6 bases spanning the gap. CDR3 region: CSAKYDEQFF. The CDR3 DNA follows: TGCAGTGCTAAATACGATGAGCAGTTCTTC.

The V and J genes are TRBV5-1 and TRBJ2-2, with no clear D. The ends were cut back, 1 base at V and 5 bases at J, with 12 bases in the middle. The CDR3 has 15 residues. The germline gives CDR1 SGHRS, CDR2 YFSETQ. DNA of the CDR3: TGCGCCAGCAGCTTGTTTCGAGAAACGACCGGGGAGCTGTTTTTT. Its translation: CASSLFRETTGELFF.

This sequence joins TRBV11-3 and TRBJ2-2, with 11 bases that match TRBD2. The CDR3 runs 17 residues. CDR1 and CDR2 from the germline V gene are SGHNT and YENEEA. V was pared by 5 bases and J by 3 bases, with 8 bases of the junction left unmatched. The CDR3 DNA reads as TGTGCCAGCAGCCCGGGAGTAGCGGGAGGGTACACCGGGGAGCTGTTTTTT. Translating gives CASSPGVAGGYTGELFF.

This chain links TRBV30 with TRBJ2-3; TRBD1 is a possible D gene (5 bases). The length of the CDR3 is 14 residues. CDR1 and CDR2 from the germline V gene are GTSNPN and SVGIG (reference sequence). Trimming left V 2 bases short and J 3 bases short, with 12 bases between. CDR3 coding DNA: TGTGCCTGGAGTTTGACTCGACAGACAGATACGCAGTATTTT. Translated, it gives CAWSLTRQTDTQYF. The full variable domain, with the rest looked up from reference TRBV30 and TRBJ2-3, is SQTIHQWPATLVQPVGSPLSLECTVEGTSNPNLYWYRQAAGRGLQLLFYSVGIGQISSEVPQNLSASRPQDRQFILSSKKLLLSDSGFYLCAWSLTRQTDTQYFGPGTRLTVL.